This T cell receptor beta chain was recorded in a study of T cells after yellow fever vaccination. Across the whole study: Each low-cell-number fraction was prepared by means of SMART-Seq v4 Ultra Low Input.

UMIs and a universal primer site were added when TCR cDNA was made by 5'RACE template switching. TCRdb re-analysed the 5' RACE reads in MiXCR, keeping a single row per CDR3 protein. Found here are around 67,000 distinct CDR3 sequences, 7.1% of them singletons; the top ten hold under 45%. The CDR3 is made up of 13 amino acids. Germline V CDR1 and CDR2: MNHEY, SVGEGT. V was trimmed by 5 bases and J by 4 bases, leaving 9 bases between them. Study-wide results and limits: The bulk population could contribute abundant contaminating clonotypes to FACS-sorted repertoires. Post-booster samples contained most primary-vaccination clones (just under 98% CD4, almost 90% CD8).

A remark on this clonotype: What it binds is not known.

The gene calls are TRBV6-2 or TRBV6-3 and TRBJ2-1; D remains unclear. Specimen: CD8+ T cells sorted from PBMCs, collected more than 4 days after the first yellow fever vaccination. This TCR derives from a man between 18 and 35 years old who received the YFV17D yellow fever vaccine. The CDR3 DNA follows: TGTGCCAGCAGTGTGGGTGTTTACAATGAGCAGTTCTTC. Amino acids: CASSVGVYNEQFF.